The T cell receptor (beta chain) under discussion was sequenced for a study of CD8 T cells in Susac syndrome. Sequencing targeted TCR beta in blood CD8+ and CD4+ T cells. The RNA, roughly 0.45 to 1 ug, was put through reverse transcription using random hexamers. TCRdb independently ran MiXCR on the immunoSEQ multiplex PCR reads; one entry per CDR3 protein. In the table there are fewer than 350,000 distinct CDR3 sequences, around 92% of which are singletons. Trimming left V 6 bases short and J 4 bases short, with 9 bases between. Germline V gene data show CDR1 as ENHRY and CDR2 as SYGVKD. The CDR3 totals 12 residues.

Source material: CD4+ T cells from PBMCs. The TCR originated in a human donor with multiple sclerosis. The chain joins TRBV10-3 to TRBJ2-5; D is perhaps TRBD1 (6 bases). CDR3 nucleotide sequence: TGTGCCATCAGACAGGGTGGAGAGACCCAGTACTTC. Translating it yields CAIRQGGETQYF.